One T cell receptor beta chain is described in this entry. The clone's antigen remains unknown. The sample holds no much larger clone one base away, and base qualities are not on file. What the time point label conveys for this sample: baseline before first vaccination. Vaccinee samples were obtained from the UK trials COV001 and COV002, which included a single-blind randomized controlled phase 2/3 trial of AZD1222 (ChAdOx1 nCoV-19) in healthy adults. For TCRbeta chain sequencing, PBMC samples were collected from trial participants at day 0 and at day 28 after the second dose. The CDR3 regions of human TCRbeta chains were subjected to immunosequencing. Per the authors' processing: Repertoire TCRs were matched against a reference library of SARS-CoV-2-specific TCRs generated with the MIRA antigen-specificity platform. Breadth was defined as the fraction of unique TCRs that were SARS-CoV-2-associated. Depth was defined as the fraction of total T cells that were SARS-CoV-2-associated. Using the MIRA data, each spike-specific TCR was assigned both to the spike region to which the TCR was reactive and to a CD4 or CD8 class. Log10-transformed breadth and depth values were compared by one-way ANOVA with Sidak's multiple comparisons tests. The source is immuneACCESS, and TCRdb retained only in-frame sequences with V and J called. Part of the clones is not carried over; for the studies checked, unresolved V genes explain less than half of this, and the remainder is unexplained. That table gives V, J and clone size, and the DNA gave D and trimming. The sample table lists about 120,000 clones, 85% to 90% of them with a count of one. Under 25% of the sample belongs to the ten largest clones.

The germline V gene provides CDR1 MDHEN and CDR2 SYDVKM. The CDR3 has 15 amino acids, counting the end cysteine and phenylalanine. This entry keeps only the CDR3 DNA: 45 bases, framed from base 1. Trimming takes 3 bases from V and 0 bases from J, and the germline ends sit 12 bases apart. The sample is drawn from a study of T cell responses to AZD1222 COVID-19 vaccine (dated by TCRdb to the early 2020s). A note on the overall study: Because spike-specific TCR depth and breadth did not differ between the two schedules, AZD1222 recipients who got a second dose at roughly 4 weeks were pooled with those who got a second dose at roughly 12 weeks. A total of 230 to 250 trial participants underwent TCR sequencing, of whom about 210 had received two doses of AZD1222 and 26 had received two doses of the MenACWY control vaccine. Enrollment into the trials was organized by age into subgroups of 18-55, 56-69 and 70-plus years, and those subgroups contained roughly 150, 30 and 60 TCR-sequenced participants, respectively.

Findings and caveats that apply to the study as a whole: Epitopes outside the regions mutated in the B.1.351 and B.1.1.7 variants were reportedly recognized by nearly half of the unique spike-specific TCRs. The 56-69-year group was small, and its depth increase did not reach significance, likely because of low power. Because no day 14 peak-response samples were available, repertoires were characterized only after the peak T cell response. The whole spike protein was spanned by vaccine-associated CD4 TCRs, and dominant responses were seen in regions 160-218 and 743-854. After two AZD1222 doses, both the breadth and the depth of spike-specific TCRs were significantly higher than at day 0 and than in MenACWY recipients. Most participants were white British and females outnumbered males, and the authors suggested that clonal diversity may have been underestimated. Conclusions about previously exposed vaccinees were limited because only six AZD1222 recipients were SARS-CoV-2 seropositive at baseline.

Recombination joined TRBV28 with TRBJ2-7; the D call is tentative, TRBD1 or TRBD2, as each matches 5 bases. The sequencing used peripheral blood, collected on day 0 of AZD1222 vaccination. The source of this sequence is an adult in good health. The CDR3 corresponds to CASSFAGTYSYEQYF. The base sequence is TGTGCCAGCAGTTTCGCCGGGACGTACTCCTACGAGCAGTACTTC.